A selection of T cell receptor beta chains follows, all from one sample in a study of regulatory T cells in long-lasting Graves disease. TCRdb ran MiXCR on the multiplex PCR reads and lists one entry per CDR3 protein. Of over 450,000 distinct CDR3 sequences listed, roughly a fifth are singletons. Source: peripheral blood mononuclear cells (PBMCs), taken when the disease was refractory, from a patient treated with antithyroid drugs. The receptors here all came from a female donor with Graves disease. The CDR3 runs from the conserved cysteine through the conserved F or W. The D gene is left open where the match is weak. Expanded clones are given a class, and other clones once, few, many or no size at all.

D: TRBD2
size: -
J: TRBJ2-7
length: 15
V: TRBV3-1
CDR3: CASSQAQAGTYEQYF
DNA: TGTGCCAGCAGCCAGGCTCAAGCGGGGACCTACGAGCAGTACTTC

D: TRBD2
size: -
J: TRBJ2-1
length: 16
V: TRBV24-1
CDR3: CATSDTGTSGRIGQFF
DNA: TGTGCCACCAGTGATACCGGGACTAGCGGGAGGATAGGGCAGTTCTTC

D: -
size: few
J: TRBJ2-1
length: 15
V: TRBV2
CDR3: CASSGENSSYNEQFF
DNA: TGTGCCAGCAGTGGGGAAAACAGCTCCTACAATGAGCAGTTCTTC

D: -
size: many
J: TRBJ2-5
length: 14
V: TRBV20-1
CDR3: CSASASALQETQYF
DNA: TGCAGTGCTAGCGCCTCAGCACTTCAAGAGACCCAGTACTTC

D: TRBD1
size: -
J: TRBJ2-7
length: 15
V: TRBV19
CDR3: CASSISGQGSYEQYF
DNA: TGTGCCAGTAGTATTTCCGGACAGGGCTCCTACGAGCAGTACTTC

D: -
size: many
J: TRBJ1-5
length: 14
V: TRBV28
CDR3: CASSLSGVNQPQHF
DNA: TGTGCCAGCAGTTTATCAGGGGTCAATCAGCCCCAGCATTTT

D: -
size: many
J: TRBJ1-5
length: 15
V: TRBV28
CDR3: CASSPRRTGNQPQHF
DNA: TGTGCCAGCAGTCCCCGACGGACCGGCAATCAGCCCCAGCATTTT

D: -
size: -
J: TRBJ2-7
length: 11
V: TRBV30
CDR3: CAWSVGQGVYF
DNA: TGTGCCTGGAGTGTCGGACAAGGCGTGTACTTC

D: TRBD1
size: few
J: TRBJ1-4
length: 14
V: TRBV12-3/TRBV12-4
CDR3: CASRPRTGVEKLFF
DNA: TGTGCCAGCAGACCCAGGACAGGGGTCGAAAAACTGTTTTTT

D: TRBD2
size: -
J: TRBJ2-7
length: 14
V: TRBV20-1
CDR3: CSARKLAGGNEQYF
DNA: TGCAGTGCTAGAAAACTAGCGGGGGGCAACGAGCAGTACTTC

D: TRBD2
size: few
J: TRBJ2-5
length: 13
V: TRBV24-1
CDR3: CATVCLAVETQYF
DNA: TGTGCCACCGTGTGCCTAGCGGTAGAGACCCAGTACTTC

D: TRBD1
size: -
J: TRBJ1-3
length: 15
V: TRBV12-3/TRBV12-4
CDR3: CASSKGDREWNTIYF
DNA: TGTGCCAGCAGTAAGGGGGACAGGGAATGGAACACCATATATTTT

D: -
size: many
J: TRBJ1-2
length: 13
V: TRBV19
CDR3: CASTDRRYSAQTF
DNA: TGTGCCAGTACGGACCGACGTTATTCGGCTCAAACCTTC

D: -
size: many
J: TRBJ1-2
length: 13
V: TRBV2
CDR3: CASRVGRDNGYTF
DNA: TGTGCCTCCAGAGTGGGCAGGGATAATGGCTACACCTTC

D: -
size: -
J: TRBJ1-1
length: 11
V: TRBV7-9
CDR3: CASSGYSEAFF
DNA: TGTGCCAGCAGCGGATACTCTGAAGCTTTCTTT

D: -
size: many
J: TRBJ2-6
length: 15
V: TRBV20-1
CDR3: CSAPNRGDRANVLTF
DNA: TGCAGTGCTCCTAATAGGGGGGATAGGGCCAACGTCCTGACTTTC

D: -
size: -
J: TRBJ2-3
length: 13
V: TRBV20-1
CDR3: CSVWKGDGDTQYF
DNA: TGCAGTGTCTGGAAAGGGGATGGAGATACGCAGTATTTT

D: -
size: -
J: TRBJ1-2
length: 15
V: TRBV3-1
CDR3: CAGSQEGSAREGYTF
DNA: TGTGCCGGCAGCCAAGAGGGCAGCGCAAGGGAAGGCTACACCTTC

D: -
size: few
J: TRBJ1-2
length: 15
V: TRBV7-9
CDR3: CASSVRDGLNYGYTF
DNA: TGTGCCAGCAGCGTCCGGGACGGGTTAAACTATGGCTACACCTTC

D: -
size: few
J: TRBJ2-7
length: 12
V: TRBV29-1
CDR3: CSVVAGGDEQYF
DNA: TGCAGCGTTGTTGCAGGTGGGGACGAGCAGTACTTC

D: -
size: few
J: TRBJ2-2
length: 15
V: TRBV29-1
CDR3: CSVEEKTANTGELFF
DNA: TGCAGCGTTGAAGAAAAGACGGCGAACACCGGGGAGCTGTTTTTT

D: -
size: -
J: TRBJ2-6
length: 15
V: TRBV18
CDR3: CASSARPSGANVLTF
DNA: TGTGCCAGCTCAGCCAGGCCGTCTGGGGCCAACGTCCTGACTTTC

D: TRBD1
size: many
J: TRBJ1-5
length: 14
V: TRBV2
CDR3: CASRIGTDNQPQHF
DNA: TGTGCCAGCAGGATTGGGACAGACAATCAGCCCCAGCATTTT

D: -
size: -
J: TRBJ1-2
length: 13
V: TRBV6-5
CDR3: CASSSLQGSGYTF
DNA: TGTGCCAGCAGTTCTTTACAGGGAAGTGGCTACACCTTC

D: -
size: many
J: TRBJ2-6
length: 15
V: TRBV6-1
CDR3: CASSTPWTGANVLTF
DNA: TGTGCCAGCAGTACCCCGTGGACTGGGGCCAACGTCCTGACTTTC

D: -
size: -
J: TRBJ2-7
length: 16
V: TRBV9
CDR3: CASSVGGQASSYEQYF
DNA: TGTGCCAGCAGCGTAGGGGGGCAGGCGAGCTCCTACGAGCAGTACTTC

D: -
size: many
J: TRBJ2-1
length: 16
V: TRBV11-2
CDR3: CASSLGRAASYNEQFF
DNA: TGTGCCAGCAGCTTAGGCAGGGCTGCTTCCTACAATGAGCAGTTCTTC

D: -
size: many
J: TRBJ1-4
length: 13
V: TRBV30
CDR3: CAMNTGINEKLFF
DNA: TGTGCCATGAATACGGGGATTAATGAAAAACTGTTTTTT

D: -
size: few
J: TRBJ2-5
length: 15
V: TRBV5-4
CDR3: CASSSANQGMETQYF
DNA: TGTGCCAGCAGCTCGGCGAACCAGGGGATGGAGACCCAGTACTTC

D: -
size: many
J: TRBJ2-5
length: 14
V: TRBV9
CDR3: CASSVGEDQGTQYF
DNA: TGTGCCAGCAGCGTAGGGGAGGACCAGGGAACCCAGTACTTC

D: -
size: -
J: TRBJ1-1
length: 16
V: TRBV18
CDR3: CASSLDRSRANTEAFF
DNA: TGTGCCAGCTCACTAGACAGGTCCCGGGCGAACACTGAAGCTTTCTTT

D: -
size: many
J: TRBJ2-7
length: 11
V: TRBV6-1
CDR3: CASSQYREQYF
DNA: TGTGCCAGCAGCCAGTACAGGGAGCAGTACTTC

D: -
size: few
J: TRBJ1-1
length: 14
V: TRBV29-1
CDR3: CSVGAGVSSTEAFF
DNA: TGCAGCGTTGGGGCAGGGGTTTCGAGCACTGAAGCTTTCTTT

D: -
size: many
J: TRBJ2-5
length: 15
V: TRBV11-3
CDR3: CASSLDGSGEETQYF
DNA: TGTGCCAGCAGCTTAGATGGTTCGGGGGAAGAGACCCAGTACTTC

D: TRBD1
size: -
J: TRBJ1-1
length: 18
V: TRBV28
CDR3: CASSSPGTAGTVNTEAFF
DNA: TGTGCCAGCAGTTCTCCCGGGACCGCCGGGACAGTCAACACTGAAGCTTTCTTT

D: -
size: many
J: TRBJ1-1
length: 14
V: TRBV18
CDR3: CASSLRQANTEAFF
DNA: TGTGCCAGCTCACTACGACAGGCCAACACTGAAGCTTTCTTT

D: TRBD2
size: many
J: TRBJ2-5
length: 16
V: TRBV11-1
CDR3: CASSLAGTSGQETQYF
DNA: TGTGCCAGCAGCTTAGCTGGGACTAGCGGGCAAGAGACCCAGTACTTC

D: TRBD1
size: many
J: TRBJ2-5
length: 15
V: TRBV28
CDR3: CASSLPHGQAETQYF
DNA: TGTGCCAGCAGTTTACCCCACGGACAGGCAGAGACCCAGTACTTC

D: -
size: -
J: TRBJ1-4
length: 14
V: TRBV30
CDR3: CAWRPGHLGEKLFF
DNA: TGTGCCTGGAGACCGGGACACCTAGGGGAAAAACTGTTTTTT

D: TRBD2
size: -
J: TRBJ2-3
length: 16
V: TRBV10-3
CDR3: CAISESGPGRADTQYF
DNA: TGTGCCATCAGTGAGTCCGGGCCCGGGAGGGCAGATACGCAGTATTTT

D: -
size: once
J: TRBJ2-2
length: 16
V: TRBV13
CDR3: CASSSLSGQNTGELFF
DNA: TGTGCCAGCAGCTCGCTCTCTGGTCAGAACACCGGGGAGCTGTTTTTT

D: TRBD2
size: -
J: TRBJ2-2
length: 17
V: TRBV20-1
CDR3: CSVGGILAGTNTGELFF
DNA: TGCAGTGTTGGGGGTATACTAGCGGGGACGAACACCGGGGAGCTGTTTTTT

D: -
size: once
J: TRBJ2-7
length: 15
V: TRBV7-2
CDR3: CASSLTPRGSYEQYF
DNA: TGTGCCAGCAGCCTAACCCCCCGGGGTTCCTACGAGCAGTACTTC

D: -
size: many
J: TRBJ1-4
length: 15
V: TRBV15
CDR3: CATSRGRNSNEKLFF
DNA: TGTGCCACCAGCAGAGGAAGGAATTCTAATGAAAAACTGTTTTTT

D: TRBD2
size: -
J: TRBJ2-7
length: 16
V: TRBV7-9
CDR3: CASSSRTSGLLYEQYF
DNA: TGTGCCAGCAGCTCAAGGACTAGCGGGTTACTCTACGAGCAGTACTTC

D: TRBD1
size: few
J: TRBJ2-5
length: 16
V: TRBV7-2
CDR3: CASSSHGTANQETQYF
DNA: TGTGCCAGCAGCTCTCACGGGACAGCCAACCAAGAGACCCAGTACTTC

D: -
size: few
J: TRBJ2-2
length: 15
V: TRBV24-1
CDR3: CATSVAGSNTGELFF
DNA: TGTGCCACCAGTGTGGCAGGATCGAACACCGGGGAGCTGTTTTTT

D: TRBD1
size: many
J: TRBJ2-7
length: 16
V: TRBV13
CDR3: CASSSTGTGGAYEQYF
DNA: TGTGCCAGCAGCTCGACTGGGACAGGGGGCGCCTACGAGCAGTACTTC

D: -
size: once
J: TRBJ1-6
length: 16
V: TRBV20-1
CDR3: CSARDGGQGGNSPLHF
DNA: TGCAGTGCTAGAGATGGTGGGCAGGGAGGGAATTCACCCCTCCACTTT

D: -
size: -
J: TRBJ1-1
length: 15
V: TRBV29-1
CDR3: CSVAVGGPLNTEAFF
DNA: TGCAGCGTTGCTGTTGGGGGGCCCCTGAACACTGAAGCTTTCTTT

D: -
size: many
J: TRBJ2-6
length: 14
V: TRBV24-1
CDR3: CATSDRYGANVLTF
DNA: TGTGCCACCAGTGACAGATACGGGGCCAACGTCCTGACTTTC

D: -
size: many
J: TRBJ1-6
length: 14
V: TRBV28
CDR3: CASSLVFRNSPLHF
DNA: TGTGCCAGCAGTTTGGTGTTCAGAAATTCACCCCTCCACTTT

D: TRBD2
size: many
J: TRBJ2-5
length: 16
V: TRBV6-2/TRBV6-3
CDR3: CASSYRGLAEQETQYF
DNA: TGTGCCAGCAGTTACCGAGGACTAGCGGAACAAGAGACCCAGTACTTC

D: TRBD1
size: -
J: TRBJ1-5
length: 14
V: TRBV7-2
CDR3: CASTPDRAYEPQHF
DNA: TGTGCCAGCACCCCAGACAGGGCTTATGAGCCCCAGCATTTT

D: -
size: -
J: TRBJ2-7
length: 15
V: TRBV19
CDR3: CASSVSRGLGYEQYF
DNA: TGTGCCAGTAGTGTCTCAAGAGGCCTAGGCTACGAGCAGTACTTC